These 30 T cell receptor beta chains were all obtained from the same sample, sequenced in a study of cytomegalovirus exposure and HLA in healthy donors. Researchers ran the PCR with 60 Vbeta and 13 Jbeta primers. Repertoires were generated with immunoSEQ multiplex PCR, while TCRdb's copy carries only in-frame clones and drops some. The sample has some 190,000 clones; roughly 80% are singletons. Sequenced material: PBMCs. Receptor source: a woman aged 18-30 years in good health and CMV-seronegative.

This chain connects TRBV9 to TRBJ1-2, with D hard to call. This CDR3 has 12 residues. Germline V lookup: CDR1 SGDLS, CDR2 YYNGEE. With 3 bases removed from V and 7 bases from J, the gap between germline ends came to 10 bases. The CDR3 loop reads CASSAGIFGYTF. CDR3 in DNA: TGTGCCAGCAGCGCCGGGATTTTTGGCTACACCTTC.

V is TRBV4-1 and J is TRBJ2-7, with a weak D call TRBD1 (6 bases). The CDR3 totals 14 residues. V lost 4 bases, J lost 4 bases, and 14 bases lay in between. In germline, CDR1 is MGHRA, CDR2 YSYEKL. The CDR3 nucleotides read TGCGCCAGCAGCCTCACAAACAGGGTTTACGAGCAGTACTTC. Amino acids: CASSLTNRVYEQYF.

The chain joins TRBV28 to TRBJ1-3, with 9 bases fitting TRBD1. The V and J ends lost 6 bases and 2 bases, in that order; junction bases with no gene match: 11. Germline lookup yields CDR1 MDHEN and CDR2 SYDVKM. The CDR3 runs to 17 residues. The CDR3 sequence: CASRAAYGTGTGNTIYF. CDR3 DNA: TGTGCCAGCAGGGCCGCTTATGGGACAGGGACTGGAAACACCATATATTTT.

The V gene is TRBV2, the J gene TRBJ2-3; tentative D call: TRBD1 (5 bases). Germline V gene lookup returns CDR1 SNHLY and CDR2 FYNNEI. This CDR3 comprises 14 residues. Trimming shortened V by 4 bases and J by 1 base, and 9 bases separated the two germline ends. The CDR3 DNA follows: TGTGCCAGCAGTGGGGTAGGGGGCACAGATACGCAGTATTTT. Translating it yields CASSGVGGTDTQYF.

The chain employs TRBV11-2 and TRBJ2-1; 8 nucleotides align to TRBD2. The CDR3 spans 16 residues. Trimming at V came to 1 base and at J to 4 bases, leaving 6 bases not matched to a gene. The germline gives CDR1 SGHAT, CDR2 FQNNGV. CDR3 region: CASSLGASGLYNEQFF. CDR3 nucleotides: TGTGCCAGCAGCTTAGGAGCTAGCGGGCTATACAATGAGCAGTTCTTC.

The V call is TRBV19, the J call TRBJ2-1, with TRBD2 matching 8 bases. V lost 3 bases and J lost 1; bases outside the gene matches: 8. Germline CDR1 LNHDA, CDR2 SQIVND (reference sequence). CDR3 length: 17 amino acids. The CDR3 nucleotides read TGTGCCAGTAGTATCTCCAGCGGGAGAGGATCCTACAATGAGCAGTTCTTC. Amino acid sequence: CASSISSGRGSYNEQFF.

V gene TRBV27 combines with J gene TRBJ2-5; D perhaps matches TRBD2 (6 bases). V was trimmed by 7 bases and J by 11 bases, leaving 26 bases between them. This CDR3 has 15 residues. Germline assignment: CDR1 MNHEY and CDR2 SMNVEV (reference sequence). In DNA form, the CDR3 reads TGTGCCAGCACCCAGGAGGGGACGGGGCCCTTTGAGCAGTACTTC. It encodes CASTQEGTGPFEQYF.

The CDR3 reads CASSGQGTGTEAFF. DNA of the CDR3: TGTGCCAGCTCAGGTCAAGGCACGGGCACTGAAGCTTTCTTT. V usage is TRBV18 and J usage is TRBJ1-1; unclear D gene. The ends were cut back, 5 bases at V and 4 bases at J, with 14 bases in the middle. Per the germline V gene, CDR1 is KGHSH and CDR2 is LQKENI. CDR3 size: 14 residues.

The rearrangement joins TRBV18 to TRBJ2-7, with 8 positions matching TRBD2. The CDR3 runs to 16 residues. Germline V gene lookup returns CDR1 KGHSH and CDR2 LQKENI. Germline trimming cut 6 bases from V and 5 bases from J; bases unmatched to any gene: 15. CDR3 region: CASSPWGGSGTDEQYF. The CDR3 coding sequence is TGTGCCAGCTCCCCATGGGGGGGTAGCGGGACCGACGAGCAGTACTTC.

The rearrangement links TRBV28 to TRBJ2-7; 7 bases match TRBD1. This CDR3 has 13 residues. Losses at the gene ends were 3 bases for V and 4 bases for J; bases not matched to a gene: 3. Germline CDR1 is MDHEN and CDR2 is SYDVKM. CDR3 DNA sequence: TGTGCCAGCAGTTTTGCCAGGGGGTACGAGCAGTACTTC. Protein product: CASSFARGYEQYF.

This sequence joins TRBV30 and TRBJ1-6; D gene uncertain. Germline CDR1 and CDR2: GTSNPN and SVGIG (reference sequence). Deletions cut 5 bases from V and 8 bases from J, with 13 bases between. The CDR3 has 13 amino acids. The CDR3 DNA sequence: TGTGCCTGGTCCGCGGGTAGGGATTCACCCCTCCACTTT. It is translated as CAWSAGRDSPLHF.

The rearrangement uses TRBV9 and TRBJ2-3; 15 bases match TRBD2. CDR3 length equals 18 residues. The V and J ends lost 4 bases and 5 bases, in that order; junction bases with no gene match: 11. Germline CDR1 SGDLS, CDR2 YYNGEE. CDR3 nucleotides: TGTGCCAGCAGCCCCGGGACTAGCGGGAGGCCAGCTAGAGATACGCAGTATTTT. This sequence encodes CASSPGTSGRPARDTQYF.

This clone came up many times. The chain uses TRBV4-1 and TRBJ1-4, with a possible D match to TRBD1 (5 bases). Germline lookup yields CDR1 MGHRA and CDR2 YSYEKL. Trimming shortened V by 4 bases and J by 8 bases, and 11 bases separated the two germline ends. The CDR3 extends over 13 amino acids. The CDR3 reads CASSRGHNEKLFF. CDR3 in DNA: TGCGCCAGCAGCCGCGGACATAACGAAAAACTGTTTTTT.

This rearrangement joins TRBV6-4 to TRBJ2-3; D might be TRBD1 (5 bases). This CDR3 has 14 amino acids. V was clipped by 2 bases and J by 5 bases, with 11 bases between them. Germline V gives CDR1 MRHNA, CDR2 SNTAGT. The CDR3 loop is CASSDGRGGDTQYF. CDR3 nucleotides: TGTGCCAGCAGTGACGGAAGGGGTGGAGATACGCAGTATTTT.

The chain recombines TRBV5-5 with TRBJ1-2; D perhaps matches TRBD1 (6 bases). CDR3 length: 15 residues. Germline CDR1 SGHKS, CDR2 YYEKEE (reference sequence). Deletions cut 4 bases from V and 8 bases from J, with 21 bases between. CDR3 sequence: CASSLPDSALRGYTF. The CDR3 DNA sequence: TGTGCCAGCAGCCTCCCGGACAGCGCACTAAGGGGCTACACCTTC.

The chain has TRBV7-2 and TRBJ2-7, with TRBD2 matching over 11 bases. Looked up from germline, CDR1 is SGHTA and CDR2 is FQGNSA. V lost 5 bases to trimming and J lost 2 bases; unmatched junction nucleotides: 5. This CDR3 region has 15 residues. The CDR3 DNA follows: TGTGCCAGCAGCCTAACTAGCGGGGGACCCTACGAGCAGTACTTC. It specifies CASSLTSGGPYEQYF.

V is TRBV6-5 and J is TRBJ1-6, with D possibly being TRBD1 (6 bases). The CDR3 has 16 residues. CDR1 is MNHEY and CDR2 is SVGAGI in the germline V gene. Trimming stripped 1 base from V and 9 bases from J, with 16 bases between. CDR3 DNA: TGTGCCAGCAGTTACTACCGGCCAGGGGCGGGTTCACCCCTCCACTTT. Its protein product is CASSYYRPGAGSPLHF.

The rearrangement uses TRBV6-5 and TRBJ1-2; the match to TRBD1 covers 9 bases. The CDR3 is 15 residues long. Looked up from germline, CDR1 is MNHEY and CDR2 is SVGAGI. V shed 6 bases, J shed 7 bases, and the junction held 12 bases outside the gene matches. The CDR3 DNA reads as TGTGCCAGCAGCTACGGTTCGGGACAGGGTACTGGCTACACCTTC. Translating it yields CASSYGSGQGTGYTF.

V and J are TRBV7-3 and TRBJ2-5; D possibly corresponds to TRBD1 (6 bases). Looked up from germline, CDR1 is SGHTA and CDR2 is FQGTGA. The V end was cut by 5 bases, the J end by 4 bases, with 14 bases between. CDR3 length: 14 amino acids. The CDR3 DNA follows: TGTGCCAGCAGCCTACAAGGGGGTTTAGAGACCCAGTACTTC. Encoded protein: CASSLQGGLETQYF.

The table lists this clone with a few counts. The rearrangement joins TRBV5-6 to TRBJ1-2, with 8 bases that match TRBD1. This CDR3 is 12 amino acids long. Germline CDR1 is SGHDT and CDR2 is YYEEEE. V was pared by 4 bases and J by 7 bases, with 3 bases of the junction left unmatched. CDR3 sequence reads: CASSNTGGGYTF. For the CDR3, the DNA is TGTGCCAGCAGCAACACAGGGGGTGGCTACACCTTC. Together with reference TRBV5-6 and TRBJ1-2, the CDR3 gives the full variable domain: DAGVTQSPTHLIKTRGQQVTLRCSPKSGHDTVSWYQQALGQGPQFIFQYYEEEERQRGNFPDRFSGHQFPNYSSELNVNALLLGDSALYLCASSNTGGGYTFGSGTRLTVV.

The chain recombines TRBV4-1 with TRBJ2-7; no clear D. In germline, CDR1 is MGHRA, CDR2 YSYEKL. This CDR3 is 14 amino acids long. Deletions cut 4 bases from V and 7 bases from J, with 17 bases between. CDR3 nucleotides: TGCGCCAGCAGCCTCGGCGAACAGAGCCTTGAGCAGTACTTC. It codes for CASSLGEQSLEQYF.

This sequence joins TRBV29-1 and TRBJ2-3, with a weak D call TRBD1 (6 bases). Trimming pared 3 bases from V and 2 bases from J, leaving 18 bases between. The CDR3 contains 16 residues. CDR1 is SQVTM, CDR2 ANQGSEA, per germline. CDR3 in amino acids: CSVEGASPGPTDTQYF. The DNA of the CDR3 is TGCAGCGTTGAGGGGGCTAGTCCGGGGCCCACAGATACGCAGTATTTT.

V and J are TRBV7-9 and TRBJ1-5; D remains ambiguous. V dropped 5 bases and J dropped 5 bases, with 10 bases sitting between them. The CDR3 is made up of 13 amino acids. Per germline, CDR1 SEHNR and CDR2 FQNEAQ (reference sequence). CDR3 nucleotide sequence: TGTGCCAGCAGCCGGAACCTAGATCAGCCCCAGCATTTT. Translated, it gives CASSRNLDQPQHF. The whole variable domain, filled in from reference TRBV7-9 and TRBJ1-5, reads DTGVSQNPRHKITKRGQNVTFRCDPISEHNRLYWYRQTLGQGPEFLTYFQNEAQLEKSRLLSDRFSAERPKGSFSTLEIQRTEQGDSAMYLCASSRNLDQPQHFGDGTRLSIL.

The J gene is TRBJ1-5, the V gene TRBV5-5, with a weak D call TRBD1 (6 bases). This CDR3 region has 14 residues. Trimming pared 2 bases from V and 7 bases from J, leaving 13 bases between. CDR1 is SGHKS, CDR2 YYEKEE, per germline (reference sequence). In DNA form, the CDR3 reads TGTGCCAGCAGCTTTGGGGGAGGGGGGCAGCCCCAGCATTTT. Its translation is CASSFGGGGQPQHF.

The rearrangement links TRBV6-5 to TRBJ1-4; 9 bases map to TRBD1. Germline trimming cut 1 base from V and 10 bases from J; bases unmatched to any gene: 10. Germline lookup yields CDR1 MNHEY and CDR2 SVGAGI. This CDR3 has 16 residues. The CDR3 nucleotides are TGTGCCAGCAGTTACTTACCGGGACAGGGAGAGGGAAAACTGTTTTTT. Amino acid sequence: CASSYLPGQGEGKLFF.

In its sample, this clone was seen a few times. This rearrangement joins TRBV6-6 to TRBJ2-2, with a weak D call TRBD2 (6 bases). Trimming removed 2 bases at V and 7 bases at J, with 17 bases between. The germline gives CDR1 MNHNY, CDR2 SVGAGI (reference sequence). CDR3 size: 16 residues. In DNA, the CDR3 is TGTGCCAGCAGTTACGTTAATCCGGGAGCGGACGGGGAGCTGTTTTTT. It yields the protein CASSYVNPGADGELFF.

This chain uses TRBV2 with TRBJ1-1; weak D call: TRBD1 (6 bases). The germline V gene has CDR1 SNHLY and CDR2 FYNNEI. This CDR3 has 14 amino acids. Trimming took 6 bases from V and 4 from J, leaving 15 bases between them. The CDR3 region has the DNA TGTGCCAGCAGCCAGGGTGTCAGGGGCACTGAAGCTTTCTTT. It encodes CASSQGVRGTEAFF.

V and J are TRBV6-8 and TRBJ2-5, with 9 bases lining up with TRBD1. The CDR3 covers 16 residues. Trimming at V came to 1 base and at J to 3 bases, leaving 6 bases not matched to a gene. The germline gives CDR1 MNHGY, CDR2 SAAAGT. The DNA of the CDR3 is TGTGCCAGCAGTTACTACGAAAGGACAGGGGAAGAGACCCAGTACTTC. Translating it yields CASSYYERTGEETQYF.

The chain uses TRBV5-6 and TRBJ1-1; D perhaps matches TRBD1 (5 bases). V was trimmed by 3 bases and J by 4 bases, leaving 16 bases between them. In germline, CDR1 is SGHDT, CDR2 YYEEEE. This CDR3 has 15 amino acids. The CDR3: CASSSPRGWGTEAFF. CDR3 bases: TGTGCCAGCAGCTCGCCCCGGGGGTGGGGCACTGAAGCTTTCTTT. Using reference TRBV5-6 and TRBJ1-1 for the parts outside the CDR3, the full variable domain is DAGVTQSPTHLIKTRGQQVTLRCSPKSGHDTVSWYQQALGQGPQFIFQYYEEEERQRGNFPDRFSGHQFPNYSSELNVNALLLGDSALYLCASSSPRGWGTEAFFGQGTRLTVV.

This chain joins TRBV7-8 and TRBJ1-2; 9 bases are a match to TRBD1. This CDR3 contains 15 residues. The germline CDR1 and CDR2 sequences are SGHVS and FQNEAQ. Germline trimming cut 4 bases from V and 7 bases from J; bases unmatched to any gene: 10. The CDR3 coding sequence is TGTGCCAGCAGCTCAACCGGGACAGGGAGTTCTGGCTACACCTTC. Its protein product is CASSSTGTGSSGYTF.